A single sample is the source of the 27 T cell receptor beta chains below, sequenced in a study of beta chain features in type 1 diabetes. Study-level results: TCRB CDR3s were moderately but significantly shorter in Type 1 diabetes patients in all four CD4+ subsets.

The authors reverse transcribed all of the isolated RNA, so sequencing captured expressed TCRB transcripts. Here immunoSEQ multiplex PCR was the method, and the copy in TCRdb shows in-frame clones only, minus some. Among roughly 700,000 clones listed, about an eighth were seen once. These receptors have no identified antigens. Input material: naive CD4+ T cells from blood. These receptors came from a man in his late teens or twenties with type 1 diabetes.

CDR3: CASSLSGEQPQHF. The CDR3 DNA sequence: TGTGCCAGCAGCTTATCCGGGGAGCAGCCCCAGCATTTT. The V gene is TRBV7-8, the J gene TRBJ1-5; D remains unclear. Germline V gives CDR1 SGHVS, CDR2 FQNEAQ. CDR3 length equals 13 residues. V lost 2 bases and J 7 bases, leaving 9 bases between the germline ends.

The chain recombines TRBV10-3 with TRBJ1-2, with TRBD1 identical over 11 bases. This CDR3 contains 15 residues. The germline V gene encodes CDR1 ENHRY and CDR2 SYGVKD. The V and J ends lost 4 bases and 1 base, in that order; junction bases with no gene match: 2. The CDR3 spells CAISGTGGDNYGYTF. The CDR3 DNA sequence: TGTGCCATCAGTGGGACAGGGGGCGATAACTATGGCTACACCTTC.

This clone was found many times. This chain connects TRBV7-9 to TRBJ2-1, with TRBD1 identical over 7 bases. The length of the CDR3 is 14 residues. V was clipped by 5 bases and J by 6 bases; unmatched bases: 7. Germline CDR1 reads SEHNR; CDR2 reads FQNEAQ (reference sequence). The CDR3 DNA reads as TGTGCCAGCAGCCCCGGGACAGAGTCCAATGAGCAGTTCTTC. It codes for CASSPGTESNEQFF.

V usage is TRBV15 and J usage is TRBJ1-1; D call uncertain. CDR1 LNHNV and CDR2 YYDKDF come from the germline V gene (reference sequence). This CDR3 spans 11 amino acids. Trimming cost V 9 bases and J 1 base, with 6 bases left between them. For the CDR3, the DNA is TGTGCCACGGGGAGGAACACTGAAGCTTTCTTT. It codes for CATGRNTEAFF.

This clone was counted between two and nine times. One end of the junction is discordant with germline, which a read error may explain. The chain couples TRBV14 to TRBJ2-3; TRBD2 aligns across 9 bases. The CDR3 consists of 14 residues. Germline CDR1 and CDR2: SGHDN and FVKESK. DNA of the CDR3: TGTGCCAGCAGCCAAGATGTCAGCGGGGGGTCACTAAGGTTT. Translating gives CASSQDVSGGSLRF.

This clone was counted only a few times. The rearrangement uses TRBV29-1 and TRBJ1-1; D remains unclear. Germline V gene lookup returns CDR1 SQVTM and CDR2 ANQGSEA. The length of the CDR3 is 8 residues. Trimming took off 5 bases at V and 7 bases at J, with 2 bases between the two ends. In nucleotides, the CDR3 is TGCAGCGTTAGTGAAGCTTTCTTT. This sequence encodes CSVSEAFF.

V usage is TRBV6-5 and J usage is TRBJ1-5, with D tentatively TRBD1 (5 bases). Germline lookup yields CDR1 MNHEY and CDR2 SVGAGI. The length of the CDR3 is 15 residues. The V end lost 6 bases, the J end lost 0 bases, and 12 bases lay between the germline ends. The CDR3: CASRDQGNSNQPQHF. The CDR3 DNA sequence: TGTGCCAGCAGGGACCAGGGTAATAGCAATCAGCCCCAGCATTTT.

The chain is built from TRBV11-2 and TRBJ2-5, with D possibly TRBD1 on 5 matching bases. The CDR3 runs to 14 residues. Germline loops: CDR1 SGHAT, CDR2 FQNNGV. Deletions cut 5 bases from V and 1 base from J, with 11 bases between. The CDR3 nucleotides are TGTGCCAGCAGCCCCGGACAATTCCAAGAGACCCAGTACTTC. It translates to CASSPGQFQETQYF. The full variable domain, rest sourced from reference TRBV11-2 and TRBJ2-5, is EAGVAQSPRYKIIEKRQSVAFWCNPISGHATLYWYQQILGQGPKLLIQFQNNGVVDDSQLPKDRFSAERLKGVDSTLKIQPAKLEDSAVYLCASSPGQFQETQYFGPGTRLLVL.

The gene calls are TRBV7-3 and TRBJ2-3; 7 bases line up with TRBD1. V gave up 4 bases and J gave up 2 bases; unmatched junction bases: 6. CDR1 and CDR2 (germline): SGHTA, FQGTGA. The CDR3 sequence is 15 residues long. CDR3 region: CASSSTGTDTDTQYF. The CDR3 DNA reads TGTGCCAGCAGCTCCACCGGGACAGACACAGATACGCAGTATTTT.

This clone was observed a handful of times. This chain connects TRBV7-9 to TRBJ2-2; possible D gene TRBD2, 6 bases. CDR1 SEHNR and CDR2 FQNEAQ come from the germline V gene (reference sequence). The CDR3 length is 16 residues. The V gene lost 2 bases and the J gene lost 7 bases, with 17 bases spanning the gap. CDR3 in DNA: TGTGCCAGCAGCTTAAGTTCTTCGGGGGTCGGCGGGGAGCTGTTTTTT. Residues: CASSLSSSGVGGELFF.

The chain combines TRBV2 with TRBJ2-7; D unclear. V lost 5 bases to trimming and J lost 5 bases, with 10 bases between them. CDR1 SNHLY and CDR2 FYNNEI come from the germline V gene. CDR3 length: 12 residues. CDR3 nucleotide sequence: TGTGCCAGCAGTTCCGACGGTGACGAGCAGTACTTC. Translated, it gives CASSSDGDEQYF. Full variable domain (missing parts from reference TRBV2 and TRBJ2-7): EPEVTQTPSHQVTQMGQEVILRCVPISNHLYFYWYRQILGQKVEFLVSFYNNEISEKSEIFDDQFSVERPDGSNFTLKIRSTKLEDSAMYFCASSSDGDEQYFGPGTRLTVT.

This clone was seen a handful of times. The CDR3 DNA sequence: TGTGCCTGGATTTCAGGGGCCCAGAGCTCCTATAATTCACCCCTCCACTTT. Protein: CAWISGAQSSYNSPLHF. The chain has TRBV30 and TRBJ1-6; possibly TRBD1 for D (6 bases). Germline lookup yields CDR1 GTSNPN and CDR2 SVGIG (reference sequence). Deletions cut 4 bases from V and 0 bases from J, with 16 bases between. The CDR3 runs to 17 residues.

The chain employs TRBV30 and TRBJ1-2; 11 bases agree with TRBD1. The V segment lost 5 bases and the J segment 8 bases; nucleotides outside the gene matches: 4. CDR3 size: 12 residues. The germline V gene encodes CDR1 GTSNPN and CDR2 SVGIG (reference sequence). The chain's CDR3 is CAWAGTGGGYTF. CDR3 nucleotide sequence: TGTGCCTGGGCCGGGACAGGGGGAGGCTACACCTTC. The full variable domain, rest sourced from reference TRBV30 and TRBJ1-2, is SQTIHQWPATLVQPVGSPLSLECTVEGTSNPNLYWYRQAAGRGLQLLFYSVGIGQISSEVPQNLSASRPQDRQFILSSKKLLLSDSGFYLCAWAGTGGGYTFGSGTRLTVV.

A few counts support this clone. Different DNA sequences within this sample yield the same CDR3. The genes are TRBV5-1 and TRBJ2-2; D ambiguous. V lost 1 base, J lost 0 bases, and 7 bases lay in between. Germline CDR1 and CDR2: SGHRS and YFSETQ. The CDR3 loop spans 15 amino acids. The CDR3 nucleotides read TGCGCCAGCAGCTTGTCAACCGCGAACACCGGGGAGCTGTTTTTT. It codes for CASSLSTANTGELFF.

This clone appeared a few times. This chain links TRBV5-4 with TRBJ1-5; D remains unclear. Trimming removed 0 bases at V and 1 base at J, with 5 bases between. CDR3 length equals 14 residues. Germline lookup yields CDR1 SGHNT and CDR2 YYREEE (reference sequence). As DNA, the CDR3 is TGTGCCAGCAGCTTGGACACCAGCAATCAGCCCCAGCATTTT. This translates into CASSLDTSNQPQHF. The complete variable domain, with remaining parts taken from reference TRBV5-4 and TRBJ1-5, reads ETGVTQSPTHLIKTRGQQVTLRCSSQSGHNTVSWYQQALGQGPQFIFQYYREEENGRGNFPPRFSGLQFPNYSSELNVNALELDDSALYLCASSLDTSNQPQHFGDGTRLSIL.

This clone was seen a few times. V gene TRBV7-9 combines with J gene TRBJ1-5; 7 positions match TRBD1. Germline CDR1 and CDR2: SEHNR and FQNEAQ (reference sequence). V lost 5 bases and J lost 5; bases outside the gene matches: 6. The CDR3 contains 14 residues. In DNA form, the CDR3 reads TGTGCCAGCAGCGAAGGGACAGAATATCAGCCCCAGCATTTT. Encoded protein: CASSEGTEYQPQHF.

This clone showed up just a few times. Different DNA sequences within this sample yield the same CDR3. The chain recombines TRBV20-1 with TRBJ2-7; weak D call: TRBD1 (6 bases). CDR3 size: 11 residues. Trimming stripped 5 bases from V and 3 bases from J, with 8 bases between. Germline CDR1 and CDR2: DFQATT and SNEGSKA (reference sequence). The CDR3 sequence is CSAGTFYEQYF. The CDR3 DNA is TGCAGTGCTGGGACATTCTACGAGCAGTACTTC.

V usage is TRBV6-6 and J usage is TRBJ2-7; possibly TRBD1 or TRBD2 for D (5 bases each). CDR1 and CDR2 (germline): MNHNY, SVGAGI (reference sequence). V shed 3 bases and J shed 5 bases, with 11 bases lying between them. The CDR3 covers 13 residues. The CDR3 protein is CASSYGTANEQYF. The CDR3 nucleotides are TGTGCCAGCAGTTATGGGACCGCCAACGAGCAGTACTTC.

This clone was counted only a few times. The chain carries TRBV6-1 and TRBJ1-1; D call uncertain. Germline CDR1 and CDR2: MNHNS and SASEGT. The CDR3 totals 12 residues. V was cut by 2 bases and J by 5 bases, with 6 bases left in between. This CDR3 reads CASSEQVTEAFF. The DNA of the CDR3 is TGTGCCAGCAGTGAACAGGTGACTGAAGCTTTCTTT.

This clone has just a few counts. The chain combines TRBV6-6 with TRBJ1-2, with D tentatively TRBD1 (6 bases). Germline CDR1 and CDR2: MNHNY and SVGAGI (reference sequence). V was pared by 8 bases and J by 6 bases, with 22 bases between. There are 15 residues in the CDR3. The chain's CDR3 is CASDYPGVQGNGYTF. The CDR3 nucleotides read TGTGCCAGCGATTATCCAGGGGTCCAAGGCAATGGCTACACCTTC.

V is TRBV25-1 and J is TRBJ1-2; 8 bases line up with TRBD1. The CDR3 consists of 15 residues. The germline V gene encodes CDR1 MGHDK and CDR2 SYGVNS. The V gene end was trimmed by 0 bases and the J gene end by 3 bases; junction bases not matched to a gene: 3. CDR3 protein: CASSEYGGQDYGYTF. The CDR3 DNA is TGTGCCAGCAGTGAATATGGGGGACAGGACTATGGCTACACCTTC.

Note on this clone: The sample has other DNA sequences that encode this CDR3 too. This rearrangement joins TRBV5-1 to TRBJ1-1, with a tentative D call TRBD1 (6 bases). The CDR3 is made up of 14 amino acids. Germline V CDR1 and CDR2: SGHRS, YFSETQ. V was cut by 0 bases and J by 1 base, with 7 bases left in between. The CDR3 sequence: CASSLGTENTEAFF. CDR3 nucleotide sequence: TGCGCCAGCAGCTTGGGGACAGAGAACACTGAAGCTTTCTTT. Full variable domain (remainder filled in from reference TRBV5-1 and TRBJ1-1): KAGVTQTPRYLIKTRGQQVTLSCSPISGHRSVSWYQQTPGQGLQFLFEYFSETQRNKGNFPGRFSGRQFSNSRSEMNVSTLELGDSALYLCASSLGTENTEAFFGQGTRLTVV.

This clone appeared a few times. The chain has TRBV30 and TRBJ2-1, with 7 bases lining up with TRBD1. Germline lookup yields CDR1 GTSNPN and CDR2 SVGIG (reference sequence). The trim removed 4 bases at V and 4 bases at J, leaving 1 base unmatched. The CDR3 totals 12 residues. CDR3 nucleotides: TGTGCCTGGAAGGGACAGTACAATGAGCAGTTCTTC. It specifies CAWKGQYNEQFF.

The genes are TRBV5-1 and TRBJ2-3, with a weak D call TRBD1 (5 bases). CDR3 length equals 17 residues. Germline V gene sequence: CDR1 SGHRS, CDR2 YFSETQ. V was clipped by 0 bases and J by 4 bases, with 18 bases between them. The CDR3 DNA follows: TGCGCCAGCAGCTTGGATCCTAGTGGGATAGGGGCAGATACGCAGTATTTT. Translation: CASSLDPSGIGADTQYF. Full variable domain (remainder filled in from reference TRBV5-1 and TRBJ2-3): KAGVTQTPRYLIKTRGQQVTLSCSPISGHRSVSWYQQTPGQGLQFLFEYFSETQRNKGNFPGRFSGRQFSNSRSEMNVSTLELGDSALYLCASSLDPSGIGADTQYFGPGTRLTVL.

The rearrangement uses TRBV30 and TRBJ1-3; the D is unclear. Germline assignment: CDR1 GTSNPN and CDR2 SVGIG (reference sequence). The CDR3 runs 15 residues. Trimming took off 3 bases at V and 0 bases at J, with 12 bases between the two ends. The chain's CDR3 is CAWSRGSSSGNTIYF. In DNA form, the CDR3 reads TGTGCCTGGAGCCGCGGTTCCTCCTCTGGAAACACCATATATTTT.

This clone was picked up a small number of times. The gene calls are TRBV9 and TRBJ2-1; D is undetermined. Trimming shortened V by 3 bases and J by 10 bases, and 11 bases separated the two germline ends. In germline, CDR1 is SGDLS, CDR2 YYNGEE. The CDR3 extends over 12 amino acids. The CDR3 sequence is CASSGTAIEQFF. In DNA form, the CDR3 reads TGTGCCAGCAGCGGGACGGCCATCGAGCAGTTCTTC.

The rearrangement joins TRBV12-5 to TRBJ1-1; D unresolved. The CDR3 runs to 18 residues. Germline CDR1 and CDR2: LGHNT and FRNRAP. Trimming took 0 bases from V and 0 from J, leaving 17 bases between them. CDR3 bases: TGTGCTAGTGGTTTGGTACAACCCTTGGAGTATATGAACACTGAAGCTTTCTTT. Translation gives CASGLVQPLEYMNTEAFF.